The clone carrying this T cell receptor (beta chain) was seen a few times. Its antigen is not identified. Assay used: immunoSEQ multiplex PCR; TCRdb lists only in-frame clones, some missing. The sample comprises tens of thousands of clones, more than 75% of which are singletons, and approximately 8.9% rests with the top ten. Trimming at V came to 4 bases and at J to 1 base, leaving 6 bases not matched to a gene. Germline assignment: CDR1 SNHLY and CDR2 FYNNEI. The CDR3 runs 15 residues. This entry is derived from a study of STAT5B mutations in CD4+ large granular lymphocyte leukemia. General study points: The CD4+ versus CD8+ T-LGLL clonality difference may reflect limited sample size. Patient CD4-sorted repertoires looked more clonal than healthy CD4+ repertoires, even without putative leukemic clones.

The V gene is TRBV2, the J gene TRBJ1-1; TRBD1 matches at 7 bases. The sequence was obtained from a human donor in good health. The sequencing sample was made of CD4+ T cells from blood buffy coats. The CDR3 nucleotides read TGTGCCAGCAGTGGGAAACAGGGGAGGAACACTGAAGCTTTCTTT. Translating it yields CASSGKQGRNTEAFF. Variable domain in full (rest from reference TRBV2 and TRBJ1-1): EPEVTQTPSHQVTQMGQEVILRCVPISNHLYFYWYRQILGQKVEFLVSFYNNEISEKSEIFDDQFSVERPDGSNFTLKIRSTKLEDSAMYFCASSGKQGRNTEAFFGQGTRLTVV.